Listed here is a single T cell receptor beta chain. Some clones are missing from TCRdb's copy, which holds only in-frame ones; the method was immunoSEQ multiplex PCR. This table has 160,000 or so clones, 75% to 80% appearing once. CDR1 is MGHDK and CDR2 is SYGVNS in the germline V gene. Between the trimmed V and J ends, which lost 8 bases and 0 bases, there was a span of 10 bases. The CDR3 covers 13 residues. The data are from a study of blood T cell repertoires in COVID-19. Turning to the study itself: Specimens from acute and convalescent COVID-19 originated in the United States, Italy and Spain. PBMCs, B-cell-depleted T cells, or T cells were the source of the cDNA or gDNA that made up the material.

The chain employs TRBV25-1 and TRBJ1-2; D might be TRBD1 (5 bases). The sequencing sample was made of peripheral blood. This clonotype was obtained from an elderly woman with acute or convalescent COVID-19. The CDR3 loop is CASRQNSNYGYTF. The CDR3 coding sequence is TGTGCCAGCCGACAGAACTCTAACTATGGCTACACCTTC.